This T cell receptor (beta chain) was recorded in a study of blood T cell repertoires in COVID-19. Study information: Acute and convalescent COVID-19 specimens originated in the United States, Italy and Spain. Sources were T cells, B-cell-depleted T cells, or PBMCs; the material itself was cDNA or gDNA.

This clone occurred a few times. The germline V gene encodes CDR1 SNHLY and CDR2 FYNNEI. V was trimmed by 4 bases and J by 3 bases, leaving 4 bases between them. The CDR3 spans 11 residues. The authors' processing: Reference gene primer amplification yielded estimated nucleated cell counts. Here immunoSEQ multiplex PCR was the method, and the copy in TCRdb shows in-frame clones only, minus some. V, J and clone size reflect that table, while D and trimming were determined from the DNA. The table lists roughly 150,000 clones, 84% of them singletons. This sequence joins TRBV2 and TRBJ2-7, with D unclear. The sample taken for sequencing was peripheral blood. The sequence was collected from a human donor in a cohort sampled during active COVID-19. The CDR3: CASSVRYEQYF. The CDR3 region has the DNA TGTGCCAGCAGTGTGCGCTACGAGCAGTACTTC.